This T cell receptor (beta chain) is from a study of Ad26.COV2.S vaccination and SARS-CoV-2 variants. Whole-study context: Donor participated within the Ad26.COV2.S arm of the COV1001 trial. Administration of Ad26.COV2.S was intramuscular, either once or twice 56 days apart. Study-level findings and limits: While placebo recipients had lower spike-specific TCR breadth, vaccine recipients had more.

Treatment meaning: some 20 received Ad26.COV2.S at low or high dose, single or two shots; roughly 5 received placebo; per-sample allocation not given. The samples date from day 63 after the first vaccine or placebo injection. The repertoire was sequenced with immunoSEQ multiplex PCR; TCRdb's copy has only in-frame clones and lacks some. The sample shows about 400,000 clones, around nine tenths of them seen only once. To note about this clone: Its antigen remains unidentified.

V was cut by 2 bases and J by 9 bases, with 8 bases left in between. Germline values: CDR1 MNHNS, CDR2 SASEGT. The CDR3 loop spans 13 amino acids. The sequence was collected from a person between 18 and 65 years old who received the Ad26.COV2.S COVID-19 vaccine or a placebo. The sequencing used peripheral blood, collected in a trial of Ad26.COV2.S vaccine versus placebo. The gene calls are TRBV6-1 and TRBJ1-6; D gene unclear. The CDR3 DNA sequence: TGTGCCAGCAGTGAATCGTGGGGTTCACCCCTCCACTTT. As protein: CASSESWGSPLHF.